What follows describes a single TCR beta chain. 13 Jbeta primers and 60 Vbeta primers were used for the PCR. Assay: immunoSEQ multiplex PCR; the TCRdb copy retains only in-frame clones and omits some. The table records 150,000 to 200,000 clones, about four fifths of them present only once. The entry originates in a study of cytomegalovirus exposure and HLA in healthy donors. Background on the study: Genotyping showed 81% of roughly 400 donors falling in the Caucasian-associated ancestry cluster.

V shed 0 bases and J 3 bases; nucleotides not matched to a gene: 10. CDR3 length equals 18 residues. From germline, CDR1 is GTSNPN and CDR2 SVGIG (reference sequence). The material sequenced was PBMCs. V gene TRBV30 combines with J gene TRBJ2-3; 12 bases line up with TRBD2. This clonotype originated in a male donor in good health and CMV-seropositive. Here the CDR3 reads CAWSVPSGGAFGTDTQYF. The DNA for the CDR3 is TGTGCCTGGAGTGTACCTAGCGGGGGGGCCTTTGGTACAGATACGCAGTATTTT.